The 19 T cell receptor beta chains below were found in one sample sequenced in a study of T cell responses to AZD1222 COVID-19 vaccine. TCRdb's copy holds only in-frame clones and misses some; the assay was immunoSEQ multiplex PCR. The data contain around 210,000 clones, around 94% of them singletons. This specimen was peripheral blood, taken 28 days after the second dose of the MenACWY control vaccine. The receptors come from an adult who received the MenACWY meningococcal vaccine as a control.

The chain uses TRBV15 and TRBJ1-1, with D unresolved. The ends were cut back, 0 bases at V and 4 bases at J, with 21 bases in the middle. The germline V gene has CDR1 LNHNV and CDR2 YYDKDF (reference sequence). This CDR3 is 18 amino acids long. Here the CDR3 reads CATSRDHVGSGSSTEAFF. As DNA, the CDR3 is TGTGCCACCAGCAGAGATCATGTCGGGTCAGGTTCATCCACTGAAGCTTTCTTT.

The CDR3 protein is CATSDPGQPGTGELFF. Written as DNA, the CDR3 is TGTGCCACCAGTGACCCGGGACAGCCGGGCACCGGGGAGCTGTTTTTT. The chain carries TRBV24-1 and TRBJ2-2; 7 bases map to TRBD1. Per germline, CDR1 KGHDR and CDR2 SFDVKD. Germline trimming cut 4 bases from V and 4 bases from J; bases unmatched to any gene: 8. This CDR3 comprises 16 residues.

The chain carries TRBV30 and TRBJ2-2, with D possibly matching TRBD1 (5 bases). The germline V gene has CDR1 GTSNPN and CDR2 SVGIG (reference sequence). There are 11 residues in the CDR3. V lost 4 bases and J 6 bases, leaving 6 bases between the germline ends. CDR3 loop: CAWKGPGELFF. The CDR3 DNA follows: TGTGCCTGGAAGGGGCCCGGGGAGCTGTTTTTT.

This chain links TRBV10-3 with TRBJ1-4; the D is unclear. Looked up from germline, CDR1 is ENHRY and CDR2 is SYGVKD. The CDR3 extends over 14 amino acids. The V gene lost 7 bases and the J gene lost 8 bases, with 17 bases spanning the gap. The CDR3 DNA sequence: TGTGCCATCATGGGAGGGCAGGTTGGCGAAAAACTGTTTTTT. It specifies CAIMGGQVGEKLFF.

The CDR3 sequence is CATSREGTGLLAKNIQYF. The CDR3 nucleotides are TGTGCCACCAGCAGAGAAGGGACAGGCCTTCTAGCCAAAAACATTCAGTACTTC. The chain uses TRBV15 and TRBJ2-4, with 8 bases identical to TRBD1. The trim removed 0 bases at V and 0 bases at J, leaving 7 bases unmatched. Germline V lookup: CDR1 LNHNV, CDR2 YYDKDF (reference sequence). CDR3 length: 18 amino acids.

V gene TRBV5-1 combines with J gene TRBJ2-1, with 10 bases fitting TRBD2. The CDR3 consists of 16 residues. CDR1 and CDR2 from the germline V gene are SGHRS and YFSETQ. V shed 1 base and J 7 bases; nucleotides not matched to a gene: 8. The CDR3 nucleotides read TGCGCCAGCAGCTTGATACCTAGCGGGAGTATGAATGAGCAGTTCTTC. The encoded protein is CASSLIPSGSMNEQFF.

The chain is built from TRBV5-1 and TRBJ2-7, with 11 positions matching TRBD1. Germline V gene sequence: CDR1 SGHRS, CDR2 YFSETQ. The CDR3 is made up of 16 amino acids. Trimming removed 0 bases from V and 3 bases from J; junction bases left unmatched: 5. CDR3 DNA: TGCGCCAGCAGCTTGGGTTTCGGGACAGGGGGCTACGAGCAGTACTTC. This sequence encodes CASSLGFGTGGYEQYF.

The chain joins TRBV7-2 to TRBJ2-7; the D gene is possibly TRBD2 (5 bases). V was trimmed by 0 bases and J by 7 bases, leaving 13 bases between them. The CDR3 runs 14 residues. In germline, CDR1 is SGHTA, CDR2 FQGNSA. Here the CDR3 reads CASSLARLDSEQYF. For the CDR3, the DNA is TGTGCCAGCAGCTTAGCCCGACTGGACTCTGAGCAGTACTTC.

CDR3 amino acids: CASSPGIGRTEAFF. CDR3 bases: TGTGCCAGCAGCCCTGGGATAGGGCGCACTGAAGCTTTCTTT. V gene TRBV11-3 combines with J gene TRBJ1-1; D gene ambiguous. Germline CDR1 SGHNT, CDR2 YENEEA. CDR3 length: 14 residues. V lost 5 bases, J lost 4 bases, and 14 bases lay in between.

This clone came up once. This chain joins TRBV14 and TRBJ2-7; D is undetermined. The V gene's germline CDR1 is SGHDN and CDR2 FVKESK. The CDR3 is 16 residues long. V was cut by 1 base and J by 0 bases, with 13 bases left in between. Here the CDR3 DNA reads TGTGCCAGCAGCCAAGCGGCCAGTGGAGTCTCCTACGAGCAGTACTTC. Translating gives CASSQAASGVSYEQYF. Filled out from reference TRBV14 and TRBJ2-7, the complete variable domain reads EAGVTQFPSHSVIEKGQTVTLRCDPISGHDNLYWYRRVMGKEIKFLLHFVKESKQDESGMPNNRFLAERTGGTYSTLKVQPAELEDSGVYFCASSQAASGVSYEQYFGPGTRLTVT.

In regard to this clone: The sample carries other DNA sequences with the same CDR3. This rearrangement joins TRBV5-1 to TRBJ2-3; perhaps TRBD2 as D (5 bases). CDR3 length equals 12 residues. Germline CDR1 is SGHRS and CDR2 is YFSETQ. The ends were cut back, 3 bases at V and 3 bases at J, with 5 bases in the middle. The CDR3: CASSSGTDTQYF. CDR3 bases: TGCGCCAGCAGCTCGGGAACAGATACGCAGTATTTT.

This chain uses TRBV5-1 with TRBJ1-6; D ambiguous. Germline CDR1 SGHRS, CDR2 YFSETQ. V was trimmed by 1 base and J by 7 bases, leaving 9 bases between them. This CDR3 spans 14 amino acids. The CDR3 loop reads CASSLRSSNSPLHF. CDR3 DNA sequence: TGCGCCAGCAGCTTGCGGAGTTCAAATTCACCCCTCCACTTT.

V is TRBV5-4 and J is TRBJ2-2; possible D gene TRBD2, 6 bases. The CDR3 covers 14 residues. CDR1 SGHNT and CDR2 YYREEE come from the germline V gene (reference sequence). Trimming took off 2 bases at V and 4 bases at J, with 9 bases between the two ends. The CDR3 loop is CASSFGGATGELFF. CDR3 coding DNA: TGTGCCAGCAGCTTCGGAGGGGCCACCGGGGAGCTGTTTTTT.

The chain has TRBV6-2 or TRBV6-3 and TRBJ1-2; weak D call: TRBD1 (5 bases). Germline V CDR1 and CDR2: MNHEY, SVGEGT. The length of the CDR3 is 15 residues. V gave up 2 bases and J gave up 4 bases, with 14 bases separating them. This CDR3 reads CASSYGEGFGYGYTF. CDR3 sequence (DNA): TGTGCCAGCAGTTACGGAGAGGGGTTTGGCTATGGCTACACCTTC.

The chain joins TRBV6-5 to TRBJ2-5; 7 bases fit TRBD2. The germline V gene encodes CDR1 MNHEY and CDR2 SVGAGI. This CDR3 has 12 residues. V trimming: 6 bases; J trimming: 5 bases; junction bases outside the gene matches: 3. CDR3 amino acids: CASRGGSETQYF. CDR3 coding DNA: TGTGCCAGCAGGGGGGGGAGCGAGACCCAGTACTTC.

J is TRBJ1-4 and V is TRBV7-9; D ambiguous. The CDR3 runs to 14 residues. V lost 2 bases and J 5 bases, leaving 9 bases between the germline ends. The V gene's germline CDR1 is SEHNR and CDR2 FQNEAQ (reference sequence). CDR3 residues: CASSLMMGNEKLFF. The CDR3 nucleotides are TGTGCCAGCAGCTTAATGATGGGGAATGAAAAACTGTTTTTT.

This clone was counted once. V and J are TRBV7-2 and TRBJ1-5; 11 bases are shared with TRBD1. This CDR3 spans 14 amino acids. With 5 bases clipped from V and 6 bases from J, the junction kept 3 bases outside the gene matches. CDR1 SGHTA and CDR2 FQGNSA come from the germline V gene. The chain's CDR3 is CASSIGQGAQPQHF. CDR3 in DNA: TGTGCCAGCAGCATTGGACAGGGGGCTCAGCCCCAGCATTTT.

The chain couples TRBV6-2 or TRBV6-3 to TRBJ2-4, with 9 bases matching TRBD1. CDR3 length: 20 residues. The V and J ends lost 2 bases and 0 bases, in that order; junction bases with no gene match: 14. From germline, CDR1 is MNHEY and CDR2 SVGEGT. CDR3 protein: CASSYPPPGQGAIAKNIQYF. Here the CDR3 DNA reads TGTGCCAGCAGTTACCCTCCCCCGGGACAGGGCGCTATAGCCAAAAACATTCAGTACTTC.

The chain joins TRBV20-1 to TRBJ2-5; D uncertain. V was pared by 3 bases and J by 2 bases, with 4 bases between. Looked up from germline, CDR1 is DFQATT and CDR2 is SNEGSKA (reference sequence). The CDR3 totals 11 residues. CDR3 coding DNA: TGCAGTGCTAGGGGGCAAGAGACCCAGTACTTC. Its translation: CSARGQETQYF.